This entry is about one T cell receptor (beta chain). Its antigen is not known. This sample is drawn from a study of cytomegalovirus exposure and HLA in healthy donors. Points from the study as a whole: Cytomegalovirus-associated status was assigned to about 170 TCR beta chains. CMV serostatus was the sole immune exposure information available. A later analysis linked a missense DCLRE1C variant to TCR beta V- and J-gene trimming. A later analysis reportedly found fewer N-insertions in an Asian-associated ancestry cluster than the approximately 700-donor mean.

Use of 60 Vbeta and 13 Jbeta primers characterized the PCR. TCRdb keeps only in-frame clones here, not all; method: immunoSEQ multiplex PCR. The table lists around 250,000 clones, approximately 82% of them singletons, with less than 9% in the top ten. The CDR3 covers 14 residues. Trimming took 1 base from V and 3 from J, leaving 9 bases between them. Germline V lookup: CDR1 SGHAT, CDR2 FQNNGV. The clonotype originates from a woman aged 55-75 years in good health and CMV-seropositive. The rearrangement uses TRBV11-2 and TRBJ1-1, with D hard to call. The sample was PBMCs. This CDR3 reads CASSLGGHYTEAFF. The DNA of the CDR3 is TGTGCCAGCAGCTTAGGTGGGCACTACACTGAAGCTTTCTTT. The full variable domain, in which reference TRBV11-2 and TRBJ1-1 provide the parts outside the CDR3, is EAGVAQSPRYKIIEKRQSVAFWCNPISGHATLYWYQQILGQGPKLLIQFQNNGVVDDSQLPKDRFSAERLKGVDSTLKIQPAKLEDSAVYLCASSLGGHYTEAFFGQGTRLTVV.